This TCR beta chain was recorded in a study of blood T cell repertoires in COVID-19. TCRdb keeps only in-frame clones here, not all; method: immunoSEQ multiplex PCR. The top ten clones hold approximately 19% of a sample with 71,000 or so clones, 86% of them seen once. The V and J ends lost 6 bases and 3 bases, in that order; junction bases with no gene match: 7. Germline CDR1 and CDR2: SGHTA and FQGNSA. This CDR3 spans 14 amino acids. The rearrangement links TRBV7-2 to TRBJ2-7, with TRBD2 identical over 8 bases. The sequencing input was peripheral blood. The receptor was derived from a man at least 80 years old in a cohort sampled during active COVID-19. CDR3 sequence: CASSPGGHDYEQYF. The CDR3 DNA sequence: TGTGCCAGCAGTCCGGGGGGGCACGACTACGAGCAGTACTTC.